The 20 T cell receptor beta chains below come from one sample, sequenced in a study of cytomegalovirus exposure and HLA in healthy donors. PCR amplification relied on 60 Vbeta primers (plus 13 Jbeta primers). Profiling relied on immunoSEQ multiplex PCR, and the TCRdb table lists in-frame clones only, not all of them. Of some 200,000 clones in the sample, about 80% are singletons; the top ten hold roughly 2.5%. Specimen: PBMCs. All receptors derive from a woman aged 55-69 years in good health and CMV-seropositive.

This chain links TRBV5-8 with TRBJ2-5; 8 bases line up with TRBD2. The germline CDR1 and CDR2 sequences are SGHTS and YDEGEE. This CDR3 region has 15 residues. J gave up 4 bases and V 3 bases, and 8 bases lay outside the gene matches. The CDR3 region is CASSSTRAGGETQYF. The CDR3 nucleotides read TGTGCCAGCAGCTCTACCCGTGCGGGGGGAGAGACCCAGTACTTC.

V is TRBV28 and J is TRBJ1-5, with 12 bases that match TRBD1. CDR3 length: 17 residues. Germline CDR1 and CDR2: MDHEN and SYDVKM. The V segment lost 6 bases and the J segment 4 bases; nucleotides outside the gene matches: 10. The CDR3 DNA is TGTGCCAGCAGAATCCGGGACAGGGGGCAAAGGAATCAGCCCCAGCATTTT. This codes for CASRIRDRGQRNQPQHF.

The rearrangement links TRBV5-1 to TRBJ2-3; 8 bases fit TRBD2. CDR1 SGHRS and CDR2 YFSETQ come from the germline V gene. The CDR3 spans 15 residues. Trimming removed 4 bases from V and 5 bases from J; junction bases left unmatched: 9. The CDR3 DNA follows: TGCGCCAGCAGCCGTAGCGGGACCCGCGGAGATACGCAGTATTTT. Translated, it gives CASSRSGTRGDTQYF.

V is TRBV7-9 and J is TRBJ2-2; 8 positions match TRBD1. The V gene end was trimmed by 2 bases and the J gene end by 5 bases; junction bases not matched to a gene: 4. The CDR3 spans 15 residues. Germline-derived CDR1 and CDR2 are SEHNR and FQNEAQ (reference sequence). CDR3 in DNA: TGTGCCAGCAGCTTACAGGGGGCTGGTACCGGGGAGCTGTTTTTT. Residues: CASSLQGAGTGELFF.

J is TRBJ2-2 and V is TRBV7-9, with 8 bases that match TRBD1. The CDR3 totals 16 residues. Losses at the gene ends were 7 bases for V and 5 bases for J; bases not matched to a gene: 12. Germline CDR1 is SEHNR and CDR2 is FQNEAQ (reference sequence). CDR3 DNA: TGTGCCAGCAACTTCGGACAGGGTTCGTCTACCGGGGAGCTGTTTTTT. This translates into CASNFGQGSSTGELFF.

The genes are TRBV5-1 and TRBJ2-2; 7 bases map to TRBD1. V was clipped by 4 bases and J by 3 bases; unmatched bases: 6. Germline lookup yields CDR1 SGHRS and CDR2 YFSETQ. This CDR3 region has 15 residues. The CDR3 region has the DNA TGCGCCAGCAGCAAGGGACAGCCTGACACCGGGGAGCTGTTTTTT. Translating it yields CASSKGQPDTGELFF.

The chain uses TRBV7-9 and TRBJ2-3, with D possibly TRBD2 on 6 matching bases. V dropped 4 bases and J dropped 7 bases, with 15 bases sitting between them. Germline CDR1 reads SEHNR; CDR2 reads FQNEAQ (reference sequence). CDR3 length: 14 amino acids. The CDR3 bases are TGTGCCAGCAGCTCGAGCGGGTCCAGAAATACGCAGTATTTT. Protein product: CASSSSGSRNTQYF.

The genes are TRBV10-3 and TRBJ2-7; 7 bases are a match to TRBD1. The V gene's germline CDR1 is ENHRY and CDR2 SYGVKD. J was trimmed by 2 bases and V by 4 bases; bases with no gene match: 17. The CDR3 has 18 residues. CDR3 nucleotides: TGTGCCATCAGTGCCGATCTACGTACCGGGACAGAAACCTACGAGCAGTACTTC. Its protein is CAISADLRTGTETYEQYF.

The J gene is TRBJ2-1, the V gene TRBV14, with 8 bases fitting TRBD2. From germline, CDR1 is SGHDN and CDR2 FVKESK. The CDR3 is 17 residues long. Unmatched junction bases numbered 6, after V lost 2 bases and J lost 0 bases. The chain's CDR3 is CASSQLLAASSYNEQFF. The CDR3 nucleotides read TGTGCCAGCAGCCAACTACTAGCGGCAAGCTCCTACAATGAGCAGTTCTTC.

The CDR3 spells CASSLEAGGMGEAFF. The CDR3 DNA sequence: TGTGCCAGCAGCTTAGAGGCTGGGGGCATGGGTGAAGCTTTCTTT. The chain uses TRBV7-2 and TRBJ1-1; TRBD1 is a possible D gene (6 bases). This CDR3 has 15 amino acids. V was trimmed by 1 base and J by 7 bases, leaving 16 bases between them. Germline loops: CDR1 SGHTA, CDR2 FQGNSA.

This clone occurred once. This rearrangement joins TRBV18 to TRBJ1-3; 7 positions agree with TRBD1. This CDR3 has 16 amino acids. CDR1 and CDR2 (germline): KGHSH, LQKENI. The ends lost 0 bases at V and 0 bases at J; junction bases unmatched: 2. The CDR3 region has the DNA TGTGCCAGCTCACCACCAGGGGGCAACTCTGGAAACACCATATATTTT. It is translated as CASSPPGGNSGNTIYF.

This clone turned up a few times. DNA of the CDR3: TGCGCCAGCAGCCAGGCCGGGACATTGAACACTGAAGCTTTCTTT. It specifies CASSQAGTLNTEAFF. The chain combines TRBV4-3 with TRBJ1-1, with D possibly being TRBD1 (6 bases). CDR3 length equals 15 residues. V was pared by 3 bases and J by 0 bases, with 11 bases between. Germline V gene data show CDR1 as LGHNA and CDR2 as YSLEER.

The V call is TRBV6-1, the J call TRBJ1-6, with 8 positions matching TRBD1. The CDR3 is made up of 15 amino acids. Germline trimming cut 4 bases from V and 10 bases from J; bases unmatched to any gene: 9. Germline-derived CDR1 and CDR2 are MNHNS and SASEGT. The CDR3 reads CASSVRQGQGSPLHF. The CDR3 DNA is TGTGCCAGCAGTGTAAGACAGGGGCAGGGATCACCCCTCCACTTT.

This rearrangement joins TRBV7-2 to TRBJ1-3, with 7 bases fitting TRBD1. Trimming cost V 3 bases and J 4 bases; bases outside gene matches: 6. The germline gives CDR1 SGHTA, CDR2 FQGNSA. This CDR3 is 15 amino acids long. Written as DNA, the CDR3 is TGTGCCAGCAGCTTTACAGGGGATAAGGGAAACACCATATATTTT. Its translation: CASSFTGDKGNTIYF.

In its sample, this clone was seen once. The chain uses TRBV10-3 and TRBJ1-2, with 9 bases fitting TRBD1. V lost 4 bases and J lost 4; bases outside the gene matches: 7. The germline V gene has CDR1 ENHRY and CDR2 SYGVKD. This CDR3 has 15 amino acids. CDR3 in amino acids: CAISGRTGVPYGYTF. The CDR3 region has the DNA TGTGCCATCAGTGGGCGGACAGGGGTGCCCTATGGCTACACCTTC.

This clone was recorded a few times. The chain recombines TRBV6-5 with TRBJ1-3; 9 bases line up with TRBD1. The germline V gene has CDR1 MNHEY and CDR2 SVGAGI. This CDR3 spans 15 amino acids. V dropped 5 bases and J dropped 6; count of bases not matched to a gene: 8. The DNA of the CDR3 is TGTGCCAGCAGTCGTAGGGGACAGGGATTAAACACCATATATTTT. The encoded protein is CASSRRGQGLNTIYF.

The chain combines TRBV28 with TRBJ2-1; D is perhaps TRBD2 (5 bases). Per germline, CDR1 MDHEN and CDR2 SYDVKM. The CDR3 contains 15 residues. V was pared by 8 bases and J by 6 bases, with 20 bases between. The CDR3 loop is CASRHGSSGSNEQFF. DNA for the CDR3: TGTGCCAGCCGACACGGATCCTCGGGGTCCAATGAGCAGTTCTTC.

In nucleotides, the CDR3 is TGTGCCAGCAGCCGAGGACAGGCTTTCGTCGAGCAGTACTTC. It translates to CASSRGQAFVEQYF. The genes are TRBV11-2 and TRBJ2-7, with 7 bases lining up with TRBD1. This CDR3 comprises 14 residues. V shed 5 bases, J shed 6 bases, and the junction held 10 bases outside the gene matches. Germline V CDR1 and CDR2: SGHAT, FQNNGV.

This chain links TRBV9 with TRBJ1-6; 8 bases line up with TRBD1. Trimming cost V 0 bases and J 7 bases; bases outside gene matches: 9. CDR3 length: 17 residues. Germline-derived CDR1 and CDR2 are SGDLS and YYNGEE. The CDR3 DNA follows: TGTGCCAGCAGCGTAGCTGACAGGGGAGAGAGGAATTCACCCCTCCACTTT. This translates into CASSVADRGERNSPLHF.

V and J are TRBV7-9 and TRBJ1-2; no clear D. From germline, CDR1 is SEHNR and CDR2 FQNEAQ (reference sequence). CDR3 length: 13 residues. V lost 1 base and J lost 4, with 7 bases in between. The CDR3 region is CASSLDGPYGYTF. Written as DNA, the CDR3 is TGTGCCAGCAGCTTAGACGGTCCCTATGGCTACACCTTC.